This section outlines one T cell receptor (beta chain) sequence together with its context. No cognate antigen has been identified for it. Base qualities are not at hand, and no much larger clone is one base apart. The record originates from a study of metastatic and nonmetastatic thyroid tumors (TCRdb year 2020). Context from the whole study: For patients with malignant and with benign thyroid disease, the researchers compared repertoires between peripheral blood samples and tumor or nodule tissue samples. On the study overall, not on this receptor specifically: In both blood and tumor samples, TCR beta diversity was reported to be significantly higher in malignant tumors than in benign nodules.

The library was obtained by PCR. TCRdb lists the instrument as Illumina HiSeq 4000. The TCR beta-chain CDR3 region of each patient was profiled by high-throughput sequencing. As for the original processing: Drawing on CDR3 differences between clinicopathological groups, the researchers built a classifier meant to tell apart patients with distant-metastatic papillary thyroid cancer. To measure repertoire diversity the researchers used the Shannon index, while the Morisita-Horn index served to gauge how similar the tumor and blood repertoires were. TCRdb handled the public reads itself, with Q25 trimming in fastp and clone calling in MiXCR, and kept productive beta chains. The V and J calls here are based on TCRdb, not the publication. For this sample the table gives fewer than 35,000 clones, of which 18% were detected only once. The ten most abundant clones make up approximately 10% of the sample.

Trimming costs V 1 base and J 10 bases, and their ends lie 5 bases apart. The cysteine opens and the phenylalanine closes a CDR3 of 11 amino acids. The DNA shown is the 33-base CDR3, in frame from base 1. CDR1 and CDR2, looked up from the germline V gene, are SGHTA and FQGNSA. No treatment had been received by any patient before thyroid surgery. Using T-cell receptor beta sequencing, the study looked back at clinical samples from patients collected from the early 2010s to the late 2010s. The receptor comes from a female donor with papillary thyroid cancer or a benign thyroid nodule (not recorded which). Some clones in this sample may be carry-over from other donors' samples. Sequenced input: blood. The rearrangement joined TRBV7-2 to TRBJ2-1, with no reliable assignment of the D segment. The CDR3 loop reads CASSLVYEQFF. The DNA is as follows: TGTGCCAGCAGCTTAGTCTACGAGCAGTTCTTC. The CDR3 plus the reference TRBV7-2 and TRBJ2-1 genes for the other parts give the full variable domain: GAGVSQSPSNKVTEKGKDVELRCDPISGHTALYWYRQSLGQGLEFLIYFQGNSAPDKSGLPSDRFSAERTGGSVSTLTIQRTQQEDSAVYLCASSLVYEQFFGPGTRLTVL.